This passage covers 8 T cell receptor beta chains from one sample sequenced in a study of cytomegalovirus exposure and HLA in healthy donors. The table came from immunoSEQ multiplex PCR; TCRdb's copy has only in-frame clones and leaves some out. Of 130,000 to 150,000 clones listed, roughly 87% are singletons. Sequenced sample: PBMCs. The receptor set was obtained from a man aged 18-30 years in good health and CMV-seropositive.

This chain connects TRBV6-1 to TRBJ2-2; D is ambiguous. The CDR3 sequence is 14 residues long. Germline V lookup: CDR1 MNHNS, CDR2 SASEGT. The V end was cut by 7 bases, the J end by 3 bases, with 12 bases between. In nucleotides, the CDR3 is TGTGCCAGCATCCTAATTGCGGACACCGGGGAGCTGTTTTTT. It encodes CASILIADTGELFF.

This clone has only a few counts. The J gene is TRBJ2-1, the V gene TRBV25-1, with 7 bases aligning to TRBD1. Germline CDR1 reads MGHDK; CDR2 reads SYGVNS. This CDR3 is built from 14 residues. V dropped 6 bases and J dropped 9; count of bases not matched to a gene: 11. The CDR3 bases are TGTGCCAGCAGGCCGGGACAGCTGAGTGGTGAGCAGTTCTTC. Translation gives CASRPGQLSGEQFF.

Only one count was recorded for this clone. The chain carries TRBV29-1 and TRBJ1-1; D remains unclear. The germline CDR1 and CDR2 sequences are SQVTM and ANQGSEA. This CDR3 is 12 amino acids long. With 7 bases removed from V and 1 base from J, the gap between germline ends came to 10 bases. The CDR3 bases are TGCAGCGGCGGGCGGACGAACACTGAAGCTTTCTTT. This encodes CSGGRTNTEAFF. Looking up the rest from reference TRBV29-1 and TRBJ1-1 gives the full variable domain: SAVISQKPSRDICQRGTSLTIQCQVDSQVTMMFWYRQQPGQSLTLIATANQGSEATYESGFVIDKFPISRPNLTFSTLTVSNMSPEDSSIYLCSGGRTNTEAFFGQGTRLTVV.

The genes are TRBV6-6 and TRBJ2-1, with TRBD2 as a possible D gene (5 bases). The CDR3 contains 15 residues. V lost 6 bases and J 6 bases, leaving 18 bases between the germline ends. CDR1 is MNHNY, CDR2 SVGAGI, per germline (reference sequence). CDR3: CASSSLVGGGNEQFF. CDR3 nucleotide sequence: TGTGCCAGCAGCTCTCTGGTCGGTGGAGGCAATGAGCAGTTCTTC.

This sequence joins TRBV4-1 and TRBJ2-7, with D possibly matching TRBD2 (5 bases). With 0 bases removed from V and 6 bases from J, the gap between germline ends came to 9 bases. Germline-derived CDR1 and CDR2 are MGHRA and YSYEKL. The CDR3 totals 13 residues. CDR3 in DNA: TGCGCCAGCAGCCAAGAAGAGCGGAGCGAGCAGTACTTC. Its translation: CASSQEERSEQYF.

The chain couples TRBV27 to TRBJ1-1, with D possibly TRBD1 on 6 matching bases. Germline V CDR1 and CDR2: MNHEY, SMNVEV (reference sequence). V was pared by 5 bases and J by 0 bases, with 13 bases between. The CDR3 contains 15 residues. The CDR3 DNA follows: TGTGCCAGCAGTACCGTAGGACAGCTGAACACTGAAGCTTTCTTT. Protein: CASSTVGQLNTEAFF.

CDR3 loop: CASSIQGQGSSPLHF. The CDR3 bases are TGTGCCAGCAGCATACAGGGACAGGGTAGTTCACCCCTCCACTTT. V gene TRBV7-3 combines with J gene TRBJ1-6, with 9 nucleotides matching TRBD1. Unmatched junction bases numbered 8, after V lost 5 bases and J lost 9 bases. Germline V gene data show CDR1 as SGHTA and CDR2 as FQGTGA. This CDR3 has 15 amino acids.

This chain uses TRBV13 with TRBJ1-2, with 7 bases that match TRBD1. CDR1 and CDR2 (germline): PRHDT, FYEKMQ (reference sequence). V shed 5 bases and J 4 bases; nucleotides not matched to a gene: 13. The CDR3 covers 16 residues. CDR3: CASSVRGTPDFYGYTF. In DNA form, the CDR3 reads TGTGCCAGCAGCGTCAGGGGGACACCTGACTTCTATGGCTACACCTTC.